The 19 T cell receptor beta chains below all came from one sample that was sequenced in a study of Graves' ophthalmopathy and Graves' hyperthyroidism. Amplified material comprised TCR beta CDR3 regions derived from RNA transcripts. Investigators did first-round RT-PCR with HTBI primers, then second-round multiplex PCR. TCRdb recomputed calls from the multiplex PCR reads with MiXCR, one row per CDR3 protein. The sample comprises 450,000 to 600,000 distinct CDR3 sequences, approximately 37% of which are singletons, and about 4.6% rests with the top ten. The sequencing input was peripheral blood or thyroid tissue (not recorded which). Receptors were obtained from an adult man with Graves' hyperthyroidism.

The rearrangement uses TRBV29-1 and TRBJ2-1, with D perhaps TRBD2 (5 bases). The ends were cut back, 6 bases at V and 0 bases at J, with 12 bases in the middle. The CDR3 spans 14 residues. The germline gives CDR1 SQVTM, CDR2 ANQGSEA. The CDR3 region is CSVVGISSYNEQFF. The CDR3 DNA follows: TGCAGCGTCGTCGGGATTAGCTCCTACAATGAGCAGTTCTTC.

The sample holds many counts of this clonotype. The rearrangement joins TRBV11-2 to TRBJ1-4; 8 bases map to TRBD1. This CDR3 comprises 15 residues. Germline CDR1 reads SGHAT; CDR2 reads FQNNGV. Trimming removed 5 bases from V and 7 bases from J; junction bases left unmatched: 9. CDR3 loop: CASSTGQGWGEKLFF. The CDR3 coding sequence is TGTGCCAGCAGCACCGGACAGGGATGGGGTGAAAAACTGTTTTTT.

Ten or more counts support this clonotype. The chain employs TRBV12-3 or TRBV12-4 and TRBJ1-1; TRBD1 matches 7 bases. With V trimmed by 6 bases and J by 8 bases, 6 bases remained unmatched. This CDR3 spans 12 amino acids. The DNA of the CDR3 is TGTGCCAGCAGCGTAAGACAGGGCGAAGCTTTCTTT. Translation: CASSVRQGEAFF.

As to this clonotype: At one end, the junction sequence differs from germline, possibly due to a read error. The rearrangement links TRBV24-1 to TRBJ1-2; D gene uncertain. CDR1 is KGHDR and CDR2 is SFDVKD in the germline V gene. The CDR3 runs 15 residues. The CDR3 is CATSDSLRDNHGYTF. The CDR3 DNA reads as TGTGCCACCAGTGATTCTCTGAGGGATAACCATGGCTACACCTTC.

The genes are TRBV10-3 and TRBJ2-7, with 11 bases lining up with TRBD2. Germline CDR1 reads ENHRY; CDR2 reads SYGVKD. Trimming took 4 bases from V and 1 from J; bases not matched to a gene: 12. The CDR3 contains 18 residues. Written as DNA, the CDR3 is TGTGCCATCAGTGTCGTAGCGCCTAGCGGGAGGCTTTCCTACGAGCAGTACTTC. Its translation: CAISVVAPSGRLSYEQYF.

There are many counts of this clonotype. The chain has TRBV24-1 and TRBJ1-1, with D possibly matching TRBD1 (6 bases). This CDR3 is 15 amino acids long. Germline values: CDR1 KGHDR, CDR2 SFDVKD. Trimming stripped 7 bases from V and 3 bases from J, with 17 bases between. CDR3 in amino acids: CATRSSGQGYTEAFF. The CDR3, as DNA: TGTGCCACCAGAAGTTCAGGGCAGGGGTACACTGAAGCTTTCTTT.

This clonotype was observed a single time. The chain recombines TRBV15 with TRBJ1-2; D unclear. V was cut by 3 bases and J by 4 bases, with 12 bases left in between. CDR3 length: 14 residues. Germline V gives CDR1 LNHNV, CDR2 YYDKDF (reference sequence). The CDR3 is CATSRAGVSYGYTF. In DNA, the CDR3 is TGTGCCACCAGCAGGGCCGGGGTATCCTATGGCTACACCTTC.

The rearrangement joins TRBV15 to TRBJ2-7, with 11 nucleotides matching TRBD2. The junction had 10 bases not matched to a gene; V was cut back by 3 bases and J by 6 bases. The CDR3 covers 16 residues. Germline loops: CDR1 LNHNV, CDR2 YYDKDF (reference sequence). This chain's CDR3 is CATSSEPGTSGLEQYF. CDR3 DNA: TGTGCCACCAGCAGCGAACCCGGGACTAGCGGTCTCGAGCAGTACTTC. The variable domain in full, with the rest retrieved from reference TRBV15 and TRBJ2-7, is DAMVIQNPRYQVTQFGKPVTLSCSQTLNHNVMYWYQQKSSQAPKLLFHYYDKDFNNEADTPDNFQSRRPNTSFCFLDIRSPGLGDTAMYLCATSSEPGTSGLEQYFGPGTRLTVT.

Notes on this clonotype: It may be a read error: a sequence one base away is much more abundant. The chain couples TRBV9 to TRBJ1-4; a weak D match, TRBD1 (5 bases). The germline V gene encodes CDR1 SGDLS and CDR2 YYNGEE. This CDR3 comprises 17 residues. CDR3: CASSPTTEGATNEKRFF. CDR3 coding DNA: TGTGCCAGCAGTCCAACGACAGAAGGGGCAACTAATGAAAAACGGTTTTTT.

This clonotype was counted at least ten times. This chain joins TRBV28 and TRBJ1-2, with a possible D match to TRBD1 (6 bases). The CDR3 sequence is 13 residues long. V was cut by 5 bases and J by 4 bases, with 11 bases left in between. Germline CDR1 and CDR2: MDHEN and SYDVKM. For the CDR3, the DNA is TGTGCCAGCAGTCACGACAGGCTCTATGGCTACACCTTC. It translates to CASSHDRLYGYTF.

This clonotype was seen at least ten times. The rearrangement joins TRBV5-6 to TRBJ1-5; TRBD1 might be the D (5 bases). Germline CDR1 and CDR2: SGHDT and YYEEEE. V lost 5 bases to trimming and J lost 7 bases, with 19 bases between them. The CDR3 covers 15 residues. CDR3 sequence reads: CASSPAPGLWQPQHF. The DNA for the CDR3 is TGTGCCAGCAGTCCCGCCCCAGGGCTATGGCAGCCCCAGCATTTT.

This clonotype was counted at least ten times. The chain links TRBV29-1 to TRBJ1-1, with TRBD1 matching 8 bases. V gave up 4 bases and J gave up 8 bases; unmatched junction bases: 9. Germline CDR1 SQVTM, CDR2 ANQGSEA. The CDR3 has 13 amino acids. CDR3 DNA sequence: TGCAGCGTTGGCAGCCGGACAGGGAAAGAAGCTTTCTTT. Translated, it gives CSVGSRTGKEAFF.

This clonotype was seen repeatedly, ten times or more. The chain combines TRBV9 with TRBJ1-4; 9 bases map to TRBD1. Per the germline V gene, CDR1 is SGDLS and CDR2 is YYNGEE. V lost 6 bases to trimming and J lost 13 bases; unmatched junction nucleotides: 16. The CDR3 is 15 residues long. CDR3 sequence: CASNGGSRTGGVLFF. For the CDR3, the DNA is TGTGCCAGCAACGGCGGGTCCCGCACAGGGGGCGTACTGTTTTTT. Full variable domain (rest looked up from reference TRBV9 and TRBJ1-4): DSGVTQTPKHLITATGQRVTLRCSPRSGDLSVYWYQQSLDQGLQFLIQYYNGEERAKGNILERFSAQQFPDLHSELNLSSLELGDSALYFCASNGGSRTGGVLFFGSGTQLSVL.

This clonotype was recorded a few times. This chain connects TRBV24-1 to TRBJ2-1, with 7 bases matching TRBD2. Per the germline V gene, CDR1 is KGHDR and CDR2 is SFDVKD. The CDR3 is 14 residues long. The V gene end was trimmed by 6 bases and the J gene end by 7 bases; junction bases not matched to a gene: 8. This chain's CDR3 is CATSLAGEVNEQFF. The CDR3 coding sequence is TGTGCCACCAGTCTTGCGGGAGAAGTAAATGAGCAGTTCTTC.

Of note for this clonotype: Since a much larger clone is just one base distant, this may be a read error. The CDR3 coding sequence is TGTGCCAGCAGCGACCAGACAGAGGGGAACACTGAAGCTTTCTTT. Its translation: CASSDQTEGNTEAFF. The chain uses TRBV7-9 and TRBJ1-1; a possible D gene is TRBD1 (5 bases). The germline gives CDR1 SEHNR, CDR2 FQNEAQ (reference sequence). The CDR3 has 15 amino acids. Trimming stripped 5 bases from V and 1 base from J, with 14 bases between.

This clonotype was seen a few times. V gene TRBV30 combines with J gene TRBJ2-7, with D possibly being TRBD1 or TRBD2 (5 bases each). Trimming shortened V by 0 bases and J by 1 base, and 13 bases separated the two germline ends. Germline CDR1 and CDR2: GTSNPN and SVGIG (reference sequence). The CDR3 is 15 residues long. The CDR3 loop reads CAWSVGGRVSYEQYF. For the CDR3, the DNA is TGTGCCTGGAGTGTTGGGGGACGGGTTTCCTACGAGCAGTACTTC.

With respect to this clonotype: At one of its ends the junction is not consistent with the germline gene, which may arise from a read error. The genes are TRBV7-2 and TRBJ2-5; D gene unclear. The germline gives CDR1 SGHTA, CDR2 FQGNSA. The CDR3 is 13 amino acids. The CDR3: CASSLGIQETRYF. The CDR3 DNA is TGTGCCAGCAGCTTAGGGATACAAGAGACCCGGTACTTC.

This clonotype has at least ten counts. V is TRBV7-9 and J is TRBJ1-1, with 10 bases matching TRBD1. The CDR3 runs to 17 residues. After removal of 4 bases from V and 3 bases from J, the junction contained 11 bases not matched to a gene. The germline V gene has CDR1 SEHNR and CDR2 FQNEAQ (reference sequence). CDR3 DNA: TGTGCCAGCAGCTCAGAAAGGACAGGGGGGGCGGACACTGAAGCTTTCTTT. It specifies CASSSERTGGADTEAFF.

The table lists this clonotype with many counts. This chain connects TRBV29-1 to TRBJ1-1, with TRBD1 matching 7 bases. J was trimmed by 6 bases and V by 3 bases; bases with no gene match: 7. From germline, CDR1 is SQVTM and CDR2 ANQGSEA. The CDR3 has 13 residues. The CDR3 coding sequence is TGCAGCGTTGAGGGCAGGGGGAAGGCTGAAGCTTTCTTT. Protein: CSVEGRGKAEAFF.